This note documents a single T cell receptor (beta chain) sequence. Its specificity is unknown. The data stem from a study of human T cells and chemical hapten exposure. Per the study methods: Samples had a median of roughly 100,000 TCRs, ranging 23,224 to 690,600. TCRdb called the RACE reads again in MiXCR, with one record for every CDR3 protein. For this entry, the V and J calls and clone size follow TCRdb and not the study's own pipeline. The repertoire holds about 71,000 distinct CDR3 sequences, with approximately 10% as singletons. Time point described: patch test 3, about 24 weeks after DPC sensitization. Documented treatment: therapeutic diphenylcyclopropenone sensitization with weekly scalp DPC. V shed 8 bases and J shed 4 bases, with 14 bases lying between them. Per germline, CDR1 MDHEN and CDR2 SYDVKM. This CDR3 comprises 13 residues. Findings of the study overall: DPC sensitization did not alter TCRs above 1 in 1000 frequency.

The chain carries TRBV28 and TRBJ1-2; the D gene is possibly TRBD1 (5 bases). The source is a woman in her fifties or sixties with alopecia areata. Some clones in this sample may be carry-over from other donors' samples. Sequences were derived from whole blood, sampled in connection with sensitization to the hapten diphenylcyclopropenone (DPC). The CDR3 bases are TGTGCCAGCTGGAGGCTCGGGGGCTATGGCTACACCTTC. This translates into CASWRLGGYGYTF.